One TCR beta chain is described in this entry. Its antigen is currently unknown. The data originate from a study of CD4 T cells in relation to SARS-CoV-2 and coronaviruses. Whole-study context: PBMCs were cultured with antigen for roughly nine days before TCR beta sequencing. Controls used an HIV-1 Nef peptide pool or no peptide.

Sequenced by immunoSEQ multiplex PCR; TCRdb stores in-frame clones only, minus some. The top ten clones hold around 16% of a sample with about 22,000 clones, roughly 80% of them seen once. The unexposed donors gave CD4+ T cells in about 2010-2019, prior to COVID-19. The cells were cultured for under 13 days before CD4+ T cells were isolated. Unexposed-donor CD4+ T cells were probed with SARS-CoV-2 S/N and four cold-coronavirus spikes, cells permitting. The sample taken for sequencing was CD4+ T cells from PBMCs, cultured in vitro. The TCR sequence derives from a human donor in good health.

CDR3 in DNA: TGCGCCAGCAGCCCGACAGGGGCCGGTGGCTACACCTTC. It codes for CASSPTGAGGYTF. The chain uses TRBV5-1 and TRBJ1-2; 8 bases are a match to TRBD1. Germline-derived CDR1 and CDR2 are SGHRS and YFSETQ. This CDR3 is built from 13 residues. J lost 7 bases, V lost 4 bases, and 6 bases had no gene match.